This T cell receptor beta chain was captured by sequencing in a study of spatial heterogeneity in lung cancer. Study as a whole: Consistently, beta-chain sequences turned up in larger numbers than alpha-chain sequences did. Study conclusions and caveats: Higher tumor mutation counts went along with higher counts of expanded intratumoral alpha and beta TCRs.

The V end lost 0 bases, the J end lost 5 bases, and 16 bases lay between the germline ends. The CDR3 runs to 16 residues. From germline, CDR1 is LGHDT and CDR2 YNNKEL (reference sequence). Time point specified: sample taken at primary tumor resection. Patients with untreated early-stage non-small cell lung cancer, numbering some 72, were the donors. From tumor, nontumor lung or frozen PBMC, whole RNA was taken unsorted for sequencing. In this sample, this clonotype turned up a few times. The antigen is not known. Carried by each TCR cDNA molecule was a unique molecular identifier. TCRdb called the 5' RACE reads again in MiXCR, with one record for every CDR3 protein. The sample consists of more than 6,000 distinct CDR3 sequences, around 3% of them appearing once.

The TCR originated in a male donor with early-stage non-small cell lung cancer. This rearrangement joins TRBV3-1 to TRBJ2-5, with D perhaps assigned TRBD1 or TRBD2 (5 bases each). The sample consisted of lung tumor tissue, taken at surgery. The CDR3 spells CASSQEGESGRETQYF. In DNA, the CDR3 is TGTGCCAGCAGCCAAGAGGGGGAATCTGGAAGGGAGACCCAGTACTTC.